This note documents a single TCR beta chain sequence. The antigen is undetermined. Sequenced by immunoSEQ multiplex PCR; TCRdb stores in-frame clones only, minus some. Of over a million clones listed, around 78% were seen once; the top ten hold around 0.47%. Subsets obtained from CD4+ cells comprised CD45RA+ naive and CD45RA-negative memory cells. The entry originates in a study of shared clonotypes between healthy human individuals. As for the study in general: Three CD4 naive, three CD4 memory, two CD8 naive and one CD8 memory plate were used per donor. The study's findings and limits: Memory subsets had estimated richness that was generally smaller than that of naive subsets.

The CDR3 is made up of 13 amino acids. Germline-derived CDR1 and CDR2 are MNHEY and SVGAGI. The V segment lost 6 bases and the J segment 7 bases; nucleotides outside the gene matches: 6. The receptor comes from a man aged 18 to 35 in good health. Some clones in this sample may be carry-over from other donors' samples. The chain couples TRBV6-5 to TRBJ1-5, with 7 bases fitting TRBD1. The sample taken for sequencing was memory CD4+ T cells from PBMCs. Subset of the sample: CD45RA-negative fraction. CDR3 amino acids: CASRQGHSQPQHF. The CDR3 DNA sequence: TGTGCCAGCAGACAGGGGCATAGCCAGCCCCAGCATTTT.